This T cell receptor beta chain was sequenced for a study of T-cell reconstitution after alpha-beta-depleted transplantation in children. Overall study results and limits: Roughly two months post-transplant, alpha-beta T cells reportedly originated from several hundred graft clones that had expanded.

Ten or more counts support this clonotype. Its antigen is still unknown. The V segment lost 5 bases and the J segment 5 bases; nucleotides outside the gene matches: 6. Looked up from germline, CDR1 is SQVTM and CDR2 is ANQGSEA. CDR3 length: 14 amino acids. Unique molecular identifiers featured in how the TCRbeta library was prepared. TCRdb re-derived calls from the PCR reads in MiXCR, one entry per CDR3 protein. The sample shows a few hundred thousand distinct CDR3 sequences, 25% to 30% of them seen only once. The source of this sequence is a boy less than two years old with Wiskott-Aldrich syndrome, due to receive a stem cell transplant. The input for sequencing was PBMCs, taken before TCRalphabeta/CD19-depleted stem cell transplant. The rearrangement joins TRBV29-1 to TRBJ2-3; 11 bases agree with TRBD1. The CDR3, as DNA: TGCAGCGTTTACGGGGACAGGGGGGTAGATACGCAGTATTTT. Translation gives CSVYGDRGVDTQYF.